A selection of T cell receptor beta chains follows, all from one sample in a study of graft-versus-host responses after intestinal transplantation. Some clones are missing from TCRdb's copy, which holds only in-frame ones; the method was immunoSEQ multiplex PCR. The sample has tens of thousands of clones, 91% seen once. The antigens of these receptors remain unknown. The starting material was unstimulated CD4+ T cells sorted from spleen or lymph node cells, obtained before intestinal transplant. The receptors shown here come from a human donor who received an intestinal transplant. Each CDR3 is given with its conserved first and last residue. The D gene is left open where the match is weak. Not all rows give a size; the values are once, few, many and, for expanded clones, a class.

V: TRBV6-1; size: NA; J: TRBJ1-2; D: TRBD1; DNA: TGTGCCAGCAGGGTAGCGACAGGGCTAAACTATGGCTACACCTTC; CDR3: CASRVATGLNYGYTF
V: TRBV18; size: NA; J: TRBJ1-6; D: NA; DNA: TGTGCCAGCTCACCCACACAGGTGTTTAATTCACCCCTCCACTTT; CDR3: CASSPTQVFNSPLHF
V: TRBV6-6; size: NA; J: TRBJ2-5; D: TRBD1; DNA: TGTGCCAGCAGTACCCGGGAAAGGGGGCACCAAGAGACCCAGTACTTC; CDR3: CASSTRERGHQETQYF
V: TRBV10-3; size: NA; J: TRBJ2-7; D: TRBD1; DNA: TGTGCCATCAGTGAGTCAAGGGACAGGGGATTTAGGGAGCAGTACTTC; CDR3: CAISESRDRGFREQYF
V: TRBV5-1; size: NA; J: TRBJ2-2; D: NA; DNA: TGCGCCAGCAGCTTACAGAACACCGGGGAGCTGTTTTTT; CDR3: CASSLQNTGELFF
V: TRBV19; size: NA; J: TRBJ2-1; D: NA; DNA: TGTGCCAGTAGTATAGAACAGGGAAGATCGGGTGAGCAGTTCTTC; CDR3: CASSIEQGRSGEQFF
V: TRBV18; size: NA; J: TRBJ1-2; D: TRBD1; DNA: TGTGCCAGCTCACCCGGACAGGGTGGTAACTATGGCTACACCTTC; CDR3: CASSPGQGGNYGYTF
V: TRBV19; size: NA; J: TRBJ2-3; D: TRBD2; DNA: TGTGCCAGTAGTATCCAGACTAGCGGGGGGGCAGATACGCAGTATTTT; CDR3: CASSIQTSGGADTQYF
V: TRBV11-3; size: NA; J: TRBJ1-6; D: NA; DNA: TGTGCCAGCAGCGCAGCCACAGGGCATAATTCACCCCTCCACTTT; CDR3: CASSAATGHNSPLHF
V: TRBV2; size: NA; J: TRBJ2-1; D: NA; DNA: TGTGCCAGCAGCCCTTACAATGAGCAGTTCTTC; CDR3: CASSPYNEQFF
V: TRBV10-2; size: NA; J: TRBJ1-1; D: NA; DNA: TGCGCCAGCAGCCGACAGTCAACGAACACTGAAGCTTTCTTT; CDR3: CASSRQSTNTEAFF
V: TRBV30; size: NA; J: TRBJ2-3; D: NA; DNA: TGTGCCTGGAGTCCGGGGCCCTTGGGGGGTACGCAGTATTTT; CDR3: CAWSPGPLGGTQYF
V: TRBV11-3; size: once; J: TRBJ1-3; D: TRBD1; DNA: TGTGCCAGCAGCTTAGATTCCGGGACAGCTGGAAACACCATATATTTT; CDR3: CASSLDSGTAGNTIYF
V: TRBV15; size: NA; J: TRBJ1-6; D: NA; DNA: TGTGCCACCAGCAGAGCCCCGGGGTACTATAATTCACCCCTCCACTTT; CDR3: CATSRAPGYYNSPLHF
V: TRBV7-2; size: NA; J: TRBJ1-1; D: NA; DNA: TGTGCCAGCAGCCATACAGGGCTGGCCGGGAGGACTGAAGCTTTCTTT; CDR3: CASSHTGLAGRTEAFF
V: TRBV9; size: NA; J: TRBJ2-1; D: TRBD1; DNA: TGTGCCAGCAGCGCCCGGACAGGGGATAAGCAGTTCTTC; CDR3: CASSARTGDKQFF
V: TRBV14; size: NA; J: TRBJ1-1; D: NA; DNA: TGTGCCAGCAGCTCCTCCCGCGGGCCGAACACTGAAGCTTTCTTT; CDR3: CASSSSRGPNTEAFF
V: TRBV19; size: NA; J: TRBJ1-4; D: TRBD1; DNA: TGTGCCAGTGGGACAGGGACGGGGGAAAAACTGTTTTTT; CDR3: CASGTGTGEKLFF
V: TRBV4-3; size: NA; J: TRBJ1-1; D: NA; DNA: TGCGCCAGCAGCCAACAAACAGGGCTTGAAGCTTTCTTT; CDR3: CASSQQTGLEAFF
V: TRBV9; size: NA; J: TRBJ1-1; D: TRBD1; DNA: TGTGCCAGCAGCGTCCGGACAGGAGTGAACACTGAAGCTTTCTTT; CDR3: CASSVRTGVNTEAFF
V: TRBV18; size: NA; J: TRBJ2-3; D: NA; DNA: TGTGCCAGCTCACGGCTAGGCCCTCCGGGGACAGATACGCAGTATTTT; CDR3: CASSRLGPPGTDTQYF
V: TRBV2; size: NA; J: TRBJ1-5; D: NA; DNA: TGTGCCAGCAGTGATTTTCGGCACAGAAACAATCAGCCCCAGCATTTT; CDR3: CASSDFRHRNNQPQHF
V: TRBV20-1; size: NA; J: TRBJ1-2; D: TRBD1; DNA: TGCAGCGGGACAGGGTCCCCCGGCTACACCTTC; CDR3: CSGTGSPGYTF
V: TRBV6-5; size: NA; J: TRBJ2-2; D: NA; DNA: TGTGCCAGCAGTTACTCGATTAGTGTGTTTTCCGGGGAGCTGTTTTTT; CDR3: CASSYSISVFSGELFF
V: TRBV15; size: NA; J: TRBJ1-3; D: NA; DNA: TGTGCCACCAGCAGAGATACAGGCTCTGGAAACACCATATATTTT; CDR3: CATSRDTGSGNTIYF
V: TRBV5-1; size: NA; J: TRBJ1-5; D: NA; DNA: TGCGCCAGCAGCTTGGGCCCCGCGGGGGGACAGCCCCAGCATTTT; CDR3: CASSLGPAGGQPQHF